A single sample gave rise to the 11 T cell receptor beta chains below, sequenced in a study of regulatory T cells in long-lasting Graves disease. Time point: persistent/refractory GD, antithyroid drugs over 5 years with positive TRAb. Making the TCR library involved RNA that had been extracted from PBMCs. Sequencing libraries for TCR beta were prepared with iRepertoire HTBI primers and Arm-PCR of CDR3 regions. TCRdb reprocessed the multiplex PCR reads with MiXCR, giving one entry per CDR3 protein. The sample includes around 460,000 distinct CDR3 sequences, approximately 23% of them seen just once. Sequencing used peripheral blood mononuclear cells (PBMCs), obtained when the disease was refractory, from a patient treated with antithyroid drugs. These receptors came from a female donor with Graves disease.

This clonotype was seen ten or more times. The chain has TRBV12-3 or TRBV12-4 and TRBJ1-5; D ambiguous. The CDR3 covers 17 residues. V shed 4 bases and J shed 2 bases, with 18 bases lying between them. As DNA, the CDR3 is TGTGCCAGCAGTTCCCGAACCGTGGTTGGTGGCAATCAGCCCCAGCATTTT. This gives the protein CASSSRTVVGGNQPQHF.

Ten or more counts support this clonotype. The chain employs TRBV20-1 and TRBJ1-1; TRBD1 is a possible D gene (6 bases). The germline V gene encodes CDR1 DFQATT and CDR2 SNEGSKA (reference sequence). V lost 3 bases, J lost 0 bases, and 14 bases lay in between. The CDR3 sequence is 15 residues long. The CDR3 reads CSARRGSAMNTEAFF. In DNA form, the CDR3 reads TGCAGTGCTAGGAGGGGGTCCGCCATGAACACTGAAGCTTTCTTT.

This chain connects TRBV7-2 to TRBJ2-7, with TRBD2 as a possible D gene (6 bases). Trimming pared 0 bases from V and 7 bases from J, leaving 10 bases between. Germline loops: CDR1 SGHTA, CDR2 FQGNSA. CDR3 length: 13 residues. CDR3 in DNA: TGTGCCAGCAGCTTAGCCCCTGCGGGGGAGCAGTACTTC. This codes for CASSLAPAGEQYF.

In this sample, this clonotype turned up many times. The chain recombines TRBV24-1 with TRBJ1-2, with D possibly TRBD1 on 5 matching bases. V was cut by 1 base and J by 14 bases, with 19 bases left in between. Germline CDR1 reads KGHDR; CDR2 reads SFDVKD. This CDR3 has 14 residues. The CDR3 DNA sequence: TGTGCCACCAGTGATTTTGGGGACTCAAGGGGAATGACCTTC. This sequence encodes CATSDFGDSRGMTF.

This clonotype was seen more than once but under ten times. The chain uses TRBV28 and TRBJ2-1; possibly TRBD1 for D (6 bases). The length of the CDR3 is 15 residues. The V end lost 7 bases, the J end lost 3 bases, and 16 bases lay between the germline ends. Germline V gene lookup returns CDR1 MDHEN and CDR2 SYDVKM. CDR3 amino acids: CASTLGQVLYNEQFF. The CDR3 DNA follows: TGTGCCAGCACCCTGGGACAAGTCCTCTACAATGAGCAGTTCTTC.

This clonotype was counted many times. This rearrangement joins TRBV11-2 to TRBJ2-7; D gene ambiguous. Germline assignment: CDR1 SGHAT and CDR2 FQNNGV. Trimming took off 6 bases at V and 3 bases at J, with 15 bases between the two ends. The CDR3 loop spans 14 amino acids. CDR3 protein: CASSSGHSHYEQYF. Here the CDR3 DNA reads TGTGCCAGCAGTTCAGGCCACTCCCACTACGAGCAGTACTTC.

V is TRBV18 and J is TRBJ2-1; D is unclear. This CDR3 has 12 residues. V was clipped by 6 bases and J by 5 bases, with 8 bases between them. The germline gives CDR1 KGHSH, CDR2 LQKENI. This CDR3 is CASSLQDNEQFF. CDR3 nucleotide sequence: TGTGCCAGCTCCCTCCAGGACAATGAGCAGTTCTTC. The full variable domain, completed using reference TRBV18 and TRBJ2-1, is NAGVMQNPRHLVRRRGQEARLRCSPMKGHSHVYWYRQLPEEGLKFMVYLQKENIIDESGMPKERFSAEFPKEGPSILRIQQVVRGDSAAYFCASSLQDNEQFFGPGTRLTVL.

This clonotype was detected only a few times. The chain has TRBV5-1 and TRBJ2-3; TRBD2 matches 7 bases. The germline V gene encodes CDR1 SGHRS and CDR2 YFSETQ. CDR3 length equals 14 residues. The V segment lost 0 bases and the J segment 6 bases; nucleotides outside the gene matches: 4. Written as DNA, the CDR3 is TGCGCCAGCAGCTTGGCGGGAGGCCACGATACGCAGTATTTT. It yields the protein CASSLAGGHDTQYF.

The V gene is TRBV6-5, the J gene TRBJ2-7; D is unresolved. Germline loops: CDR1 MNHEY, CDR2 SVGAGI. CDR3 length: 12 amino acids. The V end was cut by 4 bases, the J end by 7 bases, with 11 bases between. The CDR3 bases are TGTGCCAGCAGTTTAACGGTGGTAGAGCAGTACTTC. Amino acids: CASSLTVVEQYF.

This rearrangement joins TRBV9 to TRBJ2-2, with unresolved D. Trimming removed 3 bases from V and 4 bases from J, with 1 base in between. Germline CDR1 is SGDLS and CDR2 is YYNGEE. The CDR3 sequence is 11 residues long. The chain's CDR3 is CASSATGELFF. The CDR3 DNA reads TGTGCCAGCAGCGCCACCGGGGAGCTGTTTTTT.

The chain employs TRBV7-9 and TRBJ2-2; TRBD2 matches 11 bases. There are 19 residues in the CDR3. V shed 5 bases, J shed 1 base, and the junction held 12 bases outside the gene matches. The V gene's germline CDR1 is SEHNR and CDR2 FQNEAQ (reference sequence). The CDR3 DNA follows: TGTGCCAGCAGCCCCCCCCCTTCCACTAGCGGGGGGAACACCGGGGAGCTGTTTTTT. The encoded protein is CASSPPPSTSGGNTGELFF.